A selection of T cell receptor beta chains follows, all from one sample in a study of regulatory T cells in long-lasting Graves disease. TCRdb reprocessed the multiplex PCR reads with MiXCR, giving one entry per CDR3 protein. The sample contains 620,000 or so distinct CDR3 sequences, under 20% of which appear only once. In addition, the sample was reused for a study of T cells in Graves' hyperthyroidism and ophthalmopathy.

Sample: peripheral blood mononuclear cells (PBMCs), taken at new diagnosis, from a patient treated with antithyroid drugs. The receptors come from a woman younger than 45 with Graves disease. Both conserved end residues are part of each CDR3. A D gene is named only where the DNA matches it firmly. A row's size may be missing; if present it is once, few, many or a size class.

TRBJ1-1 14 . . TRBV6-5 CASSFAPGSTEAFF TGTGCCAGCAGTTTTGCCCCAGGGAGCACTGAAGCTTTCTTT
TRBJ1-1 13 TRBD1 . TRBV15 CATSGQGHTEAFF TGTGCCACCAGCGGACAGGGGCACACTGAAGCTTTCTTT
TRBJ1-5 16 . many TRBV10-2 CASSERGGGSNQPQHF TGCGCCAGCAGTGAGCGAGGAGGGGGAAGCAATCAGCCCCAGCATTTT
TRBJ2-5 13 TRBD1 . TRBV10-1 CASSADRVQTQYF TGCGCCAGCAGTGCCGACAGGGTGCAGACCCAGTACTTC
TRBJ1-1 14 TRBD1 many TRBV25-1 CASSGPTGALEAFF TGTGCCAGCAGTGGTCCGACAGGGGCCCTTGAAGCTTTCTTT
TRBJ2-5 11 . many TRBV7-2 CASSAWETQYF TGTGCCAGCAGCGCATGGGAGACCCAGTACTTC
TRBJ2-1 19 TRBD2 few TRBV19 CASSIGSGRPLISYNEQFF TGTGCCAGTAGTATCGGTAGCGGGAGGCCGTTGATCTCCTACAATGAGCAGTTCTTC
TRBJ1-2 11 . . TRBV20-1 CSAIFGEGYTF TGCAGTGCTATCTTCGGGGAGGGCTACACCTTC
TRBJ2-7 12 . . TRBV4-2 CASSQPPYEQYF TGTGCCAGCAGCCAACCCCCCTACGAGCAGTACTTC
TRBJ2-4 20 TRBD1 . TRBV7-2 CASSLAGGRAGRLAKNIQYF TGTGCCAGCAGCTTAGCAGGGGGCCGGGCGGGTCGCCTAGCCAAAAACATTCAGTACTTC
TRBJ2-1 16 TRBD2 many TRBV5-1 CASSLHGGGLSNEQFF TGCGCCAGCAGCCTCCACGGGGGGGGACTTTCTAATGAGCAGTTCTTC
TRBJ1-6 15 . . TRBV7-3 CASSLRGRGDSPLHF TGTGCCAGCAGCCTCAGGGGACGGGGAGATTCACCCCTCCACTTT
TRBJ1-3 12 . . TRBV28 CAVDSSGNTIYF TGTGCGGTGGATAGCTCTGGAAACACCATATATTTT
TRBJ2-3 14 . . TRBV7-3 CASSLSPVGDTQYF TGTGCCAGCAGCTTAAGTCCGGTAGGAGATACGCAGTATTTT
TRBJ1-2 13 . many TRBV27 CASRPTGNYGYTF TGTGCCAGCAGACCCACAGGAAACTATGGCTACACCTTC